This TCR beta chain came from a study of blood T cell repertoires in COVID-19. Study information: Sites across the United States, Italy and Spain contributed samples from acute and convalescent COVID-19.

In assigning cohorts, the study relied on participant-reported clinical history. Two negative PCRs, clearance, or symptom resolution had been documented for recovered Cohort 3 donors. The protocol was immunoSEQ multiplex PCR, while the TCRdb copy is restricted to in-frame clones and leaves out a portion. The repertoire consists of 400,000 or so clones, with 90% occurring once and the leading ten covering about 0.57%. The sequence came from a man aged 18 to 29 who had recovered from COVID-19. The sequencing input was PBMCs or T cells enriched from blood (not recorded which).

Here the CDR3 DNA reads TGTGCCAGCAGTTGGGGCTCGGACTATGGCTACACCTTC. Its protein product is CASSWGSDYGYTF. The chain combines TRBV12-3 or TRBV12-4 with TRBJ1-2; a possible D gene is TRBD1 (5 bases). There are 13 residues in the CDR3. Trimming left V 4 bases short and J 3 bases short, with 9 bases between.